This T cell receptor beta chain comes out of a study of shared clonotypes between healthy human individuals. Study-wide points: An expected dependence of interdonor clonotype sharing on sequencing depth was noted.

The assay was immunoSEQ multiplex PCR, and TCRdb's table has in-frame clones only and misses some. The table shows around 1.1 million clones, with 70% to 80% occurring only once. For this clone: The antigen remains undetermined.

Splitting the CD4+ cells yielded a CD45RA+ naive subset and a CD45RA-negative memory subset. The CDR3 runs to 16 residues. From germline, CDR1 is MDHEN and CDR2 SYDVKM. The V and J ends lost 5 bases and 0 bases respectively, with 16 bases between them. The clonotype originates from a young man in good health. Some clones in this sample may be carry-over from other donors' samples. Sample: memory CD4+ T cells from PBMCs. Noted subset: CD45RA-negative fraction. The V gene is TRBV28, the J gene TRBJ1-1, with a possible D match to TRBD1 (5 bases). CDR3 in DNA: TGTGCCAGCAGTCCATTCGTGGGGGGAATGAACACTGAAGCTTTCTTT. Amino acid sequence: CASSPFVGGMNTEAFF. The full variable domain, in which reference TRBV28 and TRBJ1-1 provide the parts outside the CDR3, is DVKVTQSSRYLVKRTGEKVFLECVQDMDHENMFWYRQDPGLGLRLIYFSYDVKMKEKGDIPEGYSVSREKKERFSLILESASTNQTSMYLCASSPFVGGMNTEAFFGQGTRLTVV.